Presented here are 27 T cell receptor beta chains from one specimen sequenced in a study of naive and memory T cell subsets. The study, taken as a whole, reports: A few larger clonotypes appeared in naive repertoires, especially CD8, possibly memory cells re-expressing CD45RA.

For these receptors, no antigen is known. Two oligonucleotides, mixed equimolar, formed the beta constant-region primer covering TRBC1 and TRBC2. The ligated cDNA underwent four PCR rounds using SP2 and nested alpha and beta constant-region primers. Via MiXCR, TCRdb re-called the UMI-ligation and nested PCR reads, giving one row per CDR3 protein. The sample yields over 110,000 distinct CDR3 sequences, approximately 20% seen once. The sequenced sample consisted of naive CD8+ T cells from blood. The receptor set was obtained from a human donor in good health.

In its sample, this clonotype was seen a few times. The rearrangement links TRBV28 to TRBJ1-5; D remains ambiguous. The germline V gene encodes CDR1 MDHEN and CDR2 SYDVKM. Trimming removed 3 bases at V and 0 bases at J, with 21 bases between. This CDR3 spans 19 amino acids. The CDR3 nucleotides read TGTGCCAGCAGTTTTTTCGGCAGTTTAGGTGATTATAGCAATCAGCCCCAGCATTTT. Protein: CASSFFGSLGDYSNQPQHF. Full variable domain (remainder filled in from reference TRBV28 and TRBJ1-5): DVKVTQSSRYLVKRTGEKVFLECVQDMDHENMFWYRQDPGLGLRLIYFSYDVKMKEKGDIPEGYSVSREKKERFSLILESASTNQTSMYLCASSFFGSLGDYSNQPQHFGDGTRLSIL.

The chain combines TRBV12-5 with TRBJ2-7; no reliable D call. The CDR3 consists of 13 residues. Germline V lookup: CDR1 LGHNT, CDR2 FRNRAP. V was trimmed by 3 bases and J by 0 bases, leaving 6 bases between them. The CDR3 DNA sequence: TGTGCTAGTGGTTTTGCAGGCTCCTACGAGCAGTACTTC. This codes for CASGFAGSYEQYF.

The CDR3 coding sequence is TGCAGTGCTAGATCGCGGGCGGACCCAACAGACTATAGCACAGATACGCAGTATTTT. Translated, it gives CSARSRADPTDYSTDTQYF. V is TRBV20-1 and J is TRBJ2-3; tentatively, D is TRBD2 (5 bases). Trimming pared 2 bases from V and 0 bases from J, leaving 24 bases between. Germline loops: CDR1 DFQATT, CDR2 SNEGSKA (reference sequence). This CDR3 is built from 19 residues.

V usage is TRBV5-8 and J usage is TRBJ2-7; D gene unclear. Trimming shortened V by 1 base and J by 0 bases, and 8 bases separated the two germline ends. Germline V gives CDR1 SGHTS, CDR2 YDEGEE. This CDR3 has 14 amino acids. The CDR3 is CASSLTQISYEQYF. The CDR3 DNA reads as TGTGCCAGCAGCTTGACACAGATCTCCTACGAGCAGTACTTC.

The J gene is TRBJ2-7, the V gene TRBV6-5; maybe TRBD1 (7 bases). This CDR3 is built from 14 residues. CDR1 and CDR2 (germline): MNHEY, SVGAGI. V lost 0 bases, J lost 5 bases, and 11 bases lay in between. CDR3 bases: TGTGCCAGCAGTTACTCAGTCAGGGGGGACGAGCAGTACTTC. This encodes CASSYSVRGDEQYF.

The chain is built from TRBV28 and TRBJ2-1; D unresolved. Per germline, CDR1 MDHEN and CDR2 SYDVKM. Deletions cut 3 bases from V and 14 bases from J, with 14 bases between. CDR3 length: 12 amino acids. Here the CDR3 DNA reads TGTGCCAGCAGTTTCTCTTGGGTCGCGGAGTTCTTC. Residues: CASSFSWVAEFF.

The chain recombines TRBV15 with TRBJ2-7; D is tentatively TRBD1 or TRBD2 (5 bases each). The CDR3 runs to 15 residues. Germline lookup yields CDR1 LNHNV and CDR2 YYDKDF (reference sequence). V lost 0 bases to trimming and J lost 2 bases, with 11 bases between them. The DNA of the CDR3 is TGTGCCACCAGCAGAGATCGAGGGGTTCCCTACGAGCAGTACTTC. Translated, it gives CATSRDRGVPYEQYF.

The table lists this clonotype with a few counts. The CDR3 reads CASSEGKAGYTDTQYF. The CDR3 coding sequence is TGTGCCAGCAGCGAGGGAAAAGCGGGATACACAGATACGCAGTATTTT. V is TRBV9 and J is TRBJ2-3; TRBD2 matches at 7 bases. The CDR3 has 16 amino acids. Unmatched junction bases numbered 9, after V lost 3 bases and J lost 2 bases. Germline loops: CDR1 SGDLS, CDR2 YYNGEE.

The sample holds a few counts of this clonotype. The chain is built from TRBV10-2 and TRBJ2-7; 8 nucleotides align to TRBD2. Looked up from germline, CDR1 is WSHSY and CDR2 is SAAADI. V shed 7 bases, J shed 2 bases, and the junction held 10 bases outside the gene matches. The CDR3 has 15 residues. The CDR3 loop reads CASTERLAGTYEQYF. CDR3 DNA sequence: TGCGCCAGCACCGAGAGGCTAGCGGGCACCTACGAGCAGTACTTC.

This sequence joins TRBV6-5 and TRBJ2-3; possibly TRBD1 for D (5 bases). The CDR3 has 18 residues. Germline loops: CDR1 MNHEY, CDR2 SVGAGI. The V end was cut by 6 bases, the J end by 2 bases, with 24 bases between. In DNA, the CDR3 is TGTGCCAGCAGCCTCATAAGAGACAACTTCAGGGACACAGATACGCAGTATTTT. Its protein is CASSLIRDNFRDTDTQYF.

This clonotype was seen many times. The rearrangement uses TRBV28 and TRBJ1-5, with TRBD1 as a possible D gene (5 bases). In germline, CDR1 is MDHEN, CDR2 SYDVKM. This CDR3 has 17 residues. V gave up 6 bases and J gave up 4 bases, with 22 bases separating them. This CDR3 reads CASSNPAGRKPNQPQHF. In DNA, the CDR3 is TGTGCCAGCAGCAATCCGGCGGGGCGCAAACCTAATCAGCCCCAGCATTTT.

The chain has TRBV7-9 and TRBJ2-7; TRBD1 aligns across 9 bases. The CDR3 covers 14 residues. CDR1 is SEHNR and CDR2 is FQNEAQ in the germline V gene (reference sequence). Unmatched junction bases numbered 4, after V lost 4 bases and J lost 3 bases. In nucleotides, the CDR3 is TGTGCCAGCAGCTCATGGGACAGGGACTACGAGCAGTACTTC. Its translation is CASSSWDRDYEQYF.

This clonotype was seen a handful of times. The chain is built from TRBV27 and TRBJ2-7; unclear D gene. Trimming pared 4 bases from V and 5 bases from J, leaving 12 bases between. There are 13 residues in the CDR3. Per germline, CDR1 MNHEY and CDR2 SMNVEV (reference sequence). CDR3 amino acids: CASSSINGDEQYF. CDR3 nucleotides: TGTGCCAGCAGTTCCATTAATGGGGACGAGCAGTACTTC.

The chain links TRBV4-1 to TRBJ2-1, with D uncertain. Germline V gene sequence: CDR1 MGHRA, CDR2 YSYEKL. V gave up 0 bases and J gave up 8 bases, with 11 bases separating them. The CDR3 spans 14 residues. This CDR3 reads CASSQDGLQDEQFF. DNA for the CDR3: TGCGCCAGCAGCCAAGATGGGCTTCAGGATGAGCAGTTCTTC.

Only a few counts were recorded for this clonotype. The J gene is TRBJ1-1, the V gene TRBV2; TRBD1 matches at 8 bases. Germline CDR1 is SNHLY and CDR2 is FYNNEI. This CDR3 comprises 12 residues. Germline trimming cut 5 bases from V and 8 bases from J; bases unmatched to any gene: 4. CDR3 protein: CASSSRTGEAFF. The CDR3 nucleotides read TGTGCCAGCAGTTCTCGGACAGGGGAAGCTTTCTTT.

This sequence joins TRBV7-9 and TRBJ2-7, with TRBD1 identical over 8 bases. V shed 5 bases, J shed 3 bases, and the junction held 12 bases outside the gene matches. Germline assignment: CDR1 SEHNR and CDR2 FQNEAQ (reference sequence). This CDR3 contains 16 residues. In nucleotides, the CDR3 is TGTGCCAGCAGCCCAGATATGGGACAGGCGGACTACGAGCAGTACTTC. Its protein is CASSPDMGQADYEQYF.

The chain joins TRBV19 to TRBJ2-1; TRBD2 agrees at 9 bases. Trimming removed 3 bases from V and 3 bases from J; junction bases left unmatched: 3. CDR1 is LNHDA, CDR2 SQIVND, per germline (reference sequence). The CDR3 is 15 residues long. The CDR3 protein is CASSMTSGFYNEQFF. In nucleotides, the CDR3 is TGTGCCAGTAGTATGACTAGCGGTTTCTACAATGAGCAGTTCTTC.

The J gene is TRBJ2-2, the V gene TRBV28, with 8 nucleotides matching TRBD2. Germline V gives CDR1 MDHEN, CDR2 SYDVKM. This CDR3 has 15 residues. Trimming removed 3 bases from V and 7 bases from J; junction bases left unmatched: 7. The CDR3 nucleotides read TGTGCCAGCAGTTTTTTTGCGGGAGGTGGCGGGGAGCTGTTTTTT. It translates to CASSFFAGGGGELFF.

The rearrangement joins TRBV4-1 to TRBJ2-3, with D unclear. Germline-derived CDR1 and CDR2 are MGHRA and YSYEKL. CDR3 length equals 12 residues. The germline V and J ends were trimmed by 0 bases and 4 bases, with 2 bases remaining between them. The CDR3 DNA sequence: TGCGCCAGCAGCCAAGAGGCAGATACGCAGTATTTT. Amino acids: CASSQEADTQYF.

This clonotype has more than one count but fewer than ten. J is TRBJ1-5 and V is TRBV28, with TRBD1 matching over 9 bases. Germline assignment: CDR1 MDHEN and CDR2 SYDVKM. The CDR3 length is 14 residues. Trimming at V came to 8 bases and at J to 5 bases, leaving 7 bases not matched to a gene. The CDR3 loop is CASLNRGRDQPQHF. CDR3 in DNA: TGTGCCAGCCTCAACAGGGGGCGCGATCAGCCCCAGCATTTT.

This chain uses TRBV7-9 with TRBJ2-6, with D perhaps TRBD1 (5 bases). Per germline, CDR1 SEHNR and CDR2 FQNEAQ (reference sequence). Deletions cut 1 base from V and 0 bases from J, with 10 bases between. The CDR3 runs 17 residues. CDR3: CASSLGSGFSGANVLTF. CDR3 coding DNA: TGTGCCAGCAGCTTAGGCTCAGGGTTCTCTGGGGCCAACGTCCTGACTTTC. Full variable domain (missing parts from reference TRBV7-9 and TRBJ2-6): DTGVSQNPRHKITKRGQNVTFRCDPISEHNRLYWYRQTLGQGPEFLTYFQNEAQLEKSRLLSDRFSAERPKGSFSTLEIQRTEQGDSAMYLCASSLGSGFSGANVLTFGAGSRLTVL.

The chain links TRBV6-5 to TRBJ1-1; a weak D match, TRBD1 (5 bases). CDR3 size: 15 residues. V gave up 6 bases and J gave up 1 base, with 15 bases separating them. The germline V gene encodes CDR1 MNHEY and CDR2 SVGAGI. CDR3 amino acids: CASRTVGGANTEAFF. CDR3 nucleotides: TGTGCCAGCAGAACGGTGGGAGGGGCGAACACTGAAGCTTTCTTT.

J is TRBJ2-5 and V is TRBV29-1; 8 nucleotides agree with TRBD2. The junction had 14 bases not matched to a gene; V was cut back by 6 bases and J by 5 bases. The length of the CDR3 is 15 residues. Looked up from germline, CDR1 is SQVTM and CDR2 is ANQGSEA. Here the CDR3 reads CSVRSVDSGGETQYF. The CDR3 DNA reads TGCAGCGTCCGCTCGGTGGACAGCGGGGGCGAGACCCAGTACTTC.

This clonotype occurred a few times. The V gene is TRBV29-1, the J gene TRBJ2-1; tentatively, D is TRBD1 or TRBD2 (6 bases each). CDR1 is SQVTM and CDR2 is ANQGSEA in the germline V gene. V lost 0 bases to trimming and J lost 4 bases, with 16 bases between them. The CDR3 is 16 amino acids. The CDR3 DNA reads TGCAGCGTTGAAGACCCCCCCCGGGGGCTATACAATGAGCAGTTCTTC. It encodes CSVEDPPRGLYNEQFF.

This clonotype was detected only a few times. This chain joins TRBV6-5 and TRBJ1-1; a possible D gene is TRBD1 (5 bases). Germline lookup yields CDR1 MNHEY and CDR2 SVGAGI. The V gene lost 4 bases and the J gene lost 1 base, with 13 bases spanning the gap. The length of the CDR3 is 15 residues. In nucleotides, the CDR3 is TGTGCCAGCAGTTCCGCCGGGACGGCGAACACTGAAGCTTTCTTT. It encodes CASSSAGTANTEAFF.

This chain uses TRBV6-2 or TRBV6-3 with TRBJ1-2; no clear D. V was shortened by 2 bases and J by 4 bases, with 14 bases between the two germline ends. The CDR3 totals 15 residues. In germline, CDR1 is MNHEY, CDR2 SVGEGT. The CDR3 protein is CASSYRPTVGYGYTF. The CDR3 coding sequence is TGTGCCAGCAGTTACCGTCCGACCGTTGGCTATGGCTACACCTTC.

This clonotype was seen only a few times. The CDR3 DNA is TGTGCCAGCAGCGTAGGAGGCGAAATATCCTCCTACGAGCAGTACTTC. This sequence encodes CASSVGGEISSYEQYF. The rearrangement links TRBV9 to TRBJ2-7; D unresolved. CDR1 and CDR2 from the germline V gene are SGDLS and YYNGEE. The CDR3 runs 16 residues. V dropped 0 bases and J dropped 0 bases, with 13 bases sitting between them.